This TCR beta chain was identified in a study of CD4 T cells in relation to SARS-CoV-2 and coronaviruses. CD4+ T cells from unexposed donors were obtained before the COVID-19 pandemic (2011-2018). Of note for this clone: What it recognizes is unknown.

Naive and memory CD4+ T cell DNA was deep-sequenced without culture. Data came from immunoSEQ multiplex PCR; TCRdb stores just in-frame clones and leaves some out. Of some 65,000 clones listed, around 87% are singletons. V lost 11 bases and J lost 3; bases outside the gene matches: 9. The CDR3 is 14 residues long. CDR1 MDHEN and CDR2 SYDVKM come from the germline V gene. Study-wide results and caveats: This crossreactivity analysis covered spike protein alone, no other viral proteins. Compared with monoreactive clones, crossreactive clones showed significantly weaker SARS-CoV-2 expansion.

The J gene is TRBJ1-2, the V gene TRBV28; TRBD1 aligns across 10 bases. Sequencing was carried out using memory CD4+ T cells from PBMCs. The receptor was isolated from a human donor in good health. The CDR3 nucleotides read TGTGCCGCAACGGACAGGGGGACTGACTATGGCTACACCTTC. Its protein product is CAATDRGTDYGYTF.